A selection of T cell receptor beta chains follows, all from one sample in a study of T cell responses to AZD1222 COVID-19 vaccine. Sequencing used immunoSEQ multiplex PCR; TCRdb keeps in-frame clones, though not all of them. The table lists fewer than 95,000 clones, 70% to 90% of them singletons, with about 5.5% in the top ten. This material consisted of peripheral blood, taken 28 days after the second AZD1222 dose. These receptors all come from an adult who received the AZD1222 COVID-19 vaccine. The CDR3 runs from the conserved cysteine through the conserved F or W.

cdr3_length v_call cdr3_aa
15 TRBV9 CASSVGRAVQETQYF
11 TRBV30 CAWRGSSPLHF
13 TRBV7-3 CASSLIRGDTQYF
13 TRBV6-1 CASSEGGFYGYTF
15 TRBV7-8 CASSFNVGGAYEQYF
16 TRBV4-2 CASSQFAGGTTDTQYF
15 TRBV4-3 CASSQEVHVGTEAFF
15 TRBV6-2/TRBV6-3 CASSYSRGQTQPQHF
15 TRBV5-1 CASSLRAGAGEKLFF
15 TRBV7-3 CASIQLTAHPDGYTF
15 TRBV7-7 CASSLAGTGIETQYF
11 TRBV2 CASTDGPSQHF
14 TRBV7-3 CASRDTGGTDTQYF
14 TRBV11-3 CASSLGGFNQPQHF
14 TRBV5-1 CASSFDPGGSEQYF
13 TRBV12-3/TRBV12-4 CASSLGLPGELFF
14 TRBV7-8 CASSGGGGIREQFF
15 TRBV18 CASSPMGLGNQPQHF
15 TRBV27 CASSPIRDRAYEQYF
10 TRBV20-1 CSALSWELFF
12 TRBV2 CASSEGRVSLHF
12 TRBV6-2/TRBV6-3 CASSPSGYEQYF
16 TRBV19 CASSISVQGGAQPQHF
12 TRBV6-5 CASIGLDNTQYF
15 TRBV18 CASSPRTAPNEKLFF
14 TRBV4-3 CASSPGDSNYGYTF
13 TRBV29-1 CSVEGGNTGELFF
15 TRBV12-5 CASGLQWGSDNEQFF
18 TRBV29-1 CSVPNRGTGRTGIDEQFF
14 TRBV24-1 CATSPIGWWETQYF
13 TRBV7-8 CASSRGPEEKLFF
15 TRBV5-5 CASSIGQGRSYEQYF
14 TRBV7-9 CASSSRTGNYEQYF
12 TRBV6-5 CASSLGPREQYF
16 TRBV5-6 CASNLGLIDSNYGYTF
17 TRBV5-1 CASSPGQGAYRLETQYF
14 TRBV5-5 CASSRTSGPYEQYF
13 TRBV11-2 CASSFHTNTEQYF
17 TRBV5-1 CASSLVILRDTNTEAFF
16 TRBV10-3 CAISGRPKAGGNGYTF
14 TRBV5-4 CASSTGDGNYGYTF
13 TRBV30 CAWSVESPNEQFF